The 8 T cell receptor beta chains presented below share a single source sample, sequenced in a study of T cell responses to AZD1222 COVID-19 vaccine. Here immunoSEQ multiplex PCR was the method, and the copy in TCRdb shows in-frame clones only, minus some. The table records roughly 140,000 clones, around 91% of them present only once. The sample was peripheral blood, taken on day 0 of AZD1222 vaccination. The receptors come from an adult in good health.

The chain couples TRBV20-1 to TRBJ1-2; a weak D match, TRBD1 (5 bases). The CDR3 covers 12 residues. Germline assignment: CDR1 DFQATT and CDR2 SNEGSKA (reference sequence). Trimming took off 3 bases at V and 7 bases at J, with 12 bases between the two ends. DNA for the CDR3: TGCAGTGCTAGTCCCAGGGAAGGTGGCTACACCTTC. Translating gives CSASPREGGYTF.

The chain has TRBV19 and TRBJ1-2; the D gene is possibly TRBD1 (5 bases). The CDR3 runs to 12 residues. Germline CDR1 reads LNHDA; CDR2 reads SQIVND (reference sequence). Trimming took off 3 bases at V and 8 bases at J, with 10 bases between the two ends. CDR3 region: CASSISGGGYTF. The CDR3 nucleotides are TGTGCCAGTAGTATCTCGGGGGGAGGCTACACCTTC.

This sequence joins TRBV11-2 and TRBJ1-3; D remains unclear. Germline V CDR1 and CDR2: SGHAT, FQNNGV. Deletions cut 0 bases from V and 1 base from J, with 10 bases between. This CDR3 comprises 16 residues. CDR3 nucleotides: TGTGCCAGCAGCTTAGAGGGCCGAAGTTCTGGAAACACCATATATTTT. Translating gives CASSLEGRSSGNTIYF.

The chain combines TRBV2 with TRBJ2-3, with a tentative D call TRBD1 (5 bases). This CDR3 contains 12 residues. V lost 5 bases and J lost 6, with 9 bases in between. CDR1 is SNHLY and CDR2 is FYNNEI in the germline V gene. The DNA of the CDR3 is TGTGCCAGCAGTTTAAGGGGCGATACGCAGTATTTT. Amino acids: CASSLRGDTQYF.

This rearrangement joins TRBV18 to TRBJ1-3, with TRBD1 identical over 8 bases. The CDR3 covers 16 residues. Germline V CDR1 and CDR2: KGHSH, LQKENI. The V gene end was trimmed by 3 bases and the J gene end by 7 bases; junction bases not matched to a gene: 11. The CDR3 reads CASSPNLQGGRNTIYF. The CDR3 DNA follows: TGTGCCAGCTCACCGAACTTACAGGGGGGAAGGAACACCATATATTTT.

This clone was detected once. The chain combines TRBV19 with TRBJ2-7; the D gene could be TRBD1 or TRBD2 (5 bases each). From germline, CDR1 is LNHDA and CDR2 SQIVND (reference sequence). The CDR3 totals 12 residues. V was pared by 10 bases and J by 2 bases, with 12 bases between. In DNA, the CDR3 is TGTGCCACCAGGACGGGACCCTACGAGCAGTACTTC. Its protein is CATRTGPYEQYF.

The table lists this clone with a few counts. V is TRBV5-5 and J is TRBJ1-1; 8 positions agree with TRBD1. Germline-derived CDR1 and CDR2 are SGHKS and YYEKEE (reference sequence). CDR3 length equals 13 residues. The V segment lost 4 bases and the J segment 3 bases; nucleotides outside the gene matches: 2. CDR3 protein: CASSLGQDTEAFF. The CDR3, as DNA: TGTGCCAGCAGCCTGGGACAGGACACTGAAGCTTTCTTT.

V and J are TRBV30 and TRBJ2-7, with TRBD1 identical over 8 bases. After removal of 4 bases from V and 4 bases from J, the junction contained 3 bases not matched to a gene. Looked up from germline, CDR1 is GTSNPN and CDR2 is SVGIG (reference sequence). The CDR3 runs 12 residues. CDR3: CAWKQGGYEQYF. Here the CDR3 DNA reads TGTGCCTGGAAACAGGGGGGATACGAGCAGTACTTC.